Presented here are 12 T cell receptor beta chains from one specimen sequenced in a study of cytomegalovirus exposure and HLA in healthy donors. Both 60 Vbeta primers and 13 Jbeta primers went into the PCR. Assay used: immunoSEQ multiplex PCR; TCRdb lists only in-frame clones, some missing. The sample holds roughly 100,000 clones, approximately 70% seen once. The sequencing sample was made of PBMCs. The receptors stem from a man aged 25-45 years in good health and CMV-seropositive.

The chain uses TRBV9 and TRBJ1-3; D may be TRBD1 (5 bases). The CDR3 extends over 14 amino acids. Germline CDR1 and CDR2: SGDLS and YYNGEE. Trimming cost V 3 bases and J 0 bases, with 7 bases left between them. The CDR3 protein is CASSGRDSGNTIYF. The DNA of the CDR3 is TGTGCCAGCAGCGGCAGGGACTCTGGAAACACCATATATTTT.

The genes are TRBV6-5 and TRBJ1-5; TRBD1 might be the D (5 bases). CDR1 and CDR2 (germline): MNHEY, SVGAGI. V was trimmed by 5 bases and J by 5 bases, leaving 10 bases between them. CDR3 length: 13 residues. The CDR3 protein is CASSLQGYQPQHF. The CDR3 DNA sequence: TGTGCCAGCAGTCTTCAGGGTTATCAGCCCCAGCATTTT.

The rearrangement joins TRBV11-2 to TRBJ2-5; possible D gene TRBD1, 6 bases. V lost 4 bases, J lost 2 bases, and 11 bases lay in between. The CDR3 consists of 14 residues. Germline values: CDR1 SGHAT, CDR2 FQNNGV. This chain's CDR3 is CASSSSQGQETQYF. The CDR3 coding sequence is TGTGCCAGCAGCTCGTCACAGGGACAAGAGACCCAGTACTTC.

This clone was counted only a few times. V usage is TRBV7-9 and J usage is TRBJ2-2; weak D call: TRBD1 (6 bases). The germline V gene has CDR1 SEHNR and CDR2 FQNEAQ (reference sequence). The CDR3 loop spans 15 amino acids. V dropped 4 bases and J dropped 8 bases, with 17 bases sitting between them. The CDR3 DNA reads TGTGCCAGCAGCTCCCTCCTAATGGACAGAGGGGAGCTGTTTTTT. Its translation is CASSSLLMDRGELFF.

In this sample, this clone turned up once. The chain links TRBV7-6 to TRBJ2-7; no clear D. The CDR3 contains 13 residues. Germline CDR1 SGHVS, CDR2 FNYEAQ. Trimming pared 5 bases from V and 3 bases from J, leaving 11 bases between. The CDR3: CASSLDWSYEQYF. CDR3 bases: TGTGCCAGCAGCCTAGATTGGAGCTACGAGCAGTACTTC.

CDR3 nucleotides: TGTGCCAGCAGGGGAACCGGGACAGCGAACACTGAAGCTTTCTTT. It yields the protein CASRGTGTANTEAFF. This chain joins TRBV5-4 and TRBJ1-1; 7 bases agree with TRBD1. This CDR3 comprises 15 residues. The trim removed 5 bases at V and 1 base at J, leaving 8 bases unmatched. The germline gives CDR1 SGHNT, CDR2 YYREEE (reference sequence).

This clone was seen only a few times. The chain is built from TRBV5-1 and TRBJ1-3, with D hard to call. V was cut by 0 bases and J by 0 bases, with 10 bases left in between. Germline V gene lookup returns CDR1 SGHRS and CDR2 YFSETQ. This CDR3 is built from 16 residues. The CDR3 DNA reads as TGCGCCAGCAGCTTGGCCCACAGTCTCTCTGGAAACACCATATATTTT. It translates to CASSLAHSLSGNTIYF.

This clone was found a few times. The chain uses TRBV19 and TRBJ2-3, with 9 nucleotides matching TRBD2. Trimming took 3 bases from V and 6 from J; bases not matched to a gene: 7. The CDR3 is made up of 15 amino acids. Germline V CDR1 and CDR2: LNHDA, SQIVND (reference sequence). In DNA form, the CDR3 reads TGTGCCAGTAGTATCATAGCGGGGGCAGGGGATACGCAGTATTTT. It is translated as CASSIIAGAGDTQYF.

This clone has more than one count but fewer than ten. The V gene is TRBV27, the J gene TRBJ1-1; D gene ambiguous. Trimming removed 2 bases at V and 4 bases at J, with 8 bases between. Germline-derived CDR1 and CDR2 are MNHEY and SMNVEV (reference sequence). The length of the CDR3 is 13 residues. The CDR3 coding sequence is TGTGCCAGCAGTTTACAGCGGGGCACTGAAGCTTTCTTT. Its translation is CASSLQRGTEAFF.

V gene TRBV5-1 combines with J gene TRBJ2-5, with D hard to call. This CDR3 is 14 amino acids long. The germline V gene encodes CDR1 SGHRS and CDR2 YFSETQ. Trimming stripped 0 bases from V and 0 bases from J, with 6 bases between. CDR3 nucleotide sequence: TGCGCCAGCAGCTTGGGGCCCAACCAAGAGACCCAGTACTTC. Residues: CASSLGPNQETQYF.

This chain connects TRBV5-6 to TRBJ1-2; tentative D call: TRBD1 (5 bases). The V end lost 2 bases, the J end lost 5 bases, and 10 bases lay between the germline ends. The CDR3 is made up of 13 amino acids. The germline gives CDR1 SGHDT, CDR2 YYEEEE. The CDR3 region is CASSLPGGYGYTF. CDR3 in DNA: TGTGCCAGCAGCTTACCCGGGGGTTATGGCTACACCTTC.

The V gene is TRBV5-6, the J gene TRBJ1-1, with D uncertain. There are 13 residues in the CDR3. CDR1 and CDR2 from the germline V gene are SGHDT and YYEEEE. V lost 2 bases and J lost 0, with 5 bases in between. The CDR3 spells CASSFTVNTEAFF. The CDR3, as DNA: TGTGCCAGCAGCTTCACAGTGAACACTGAAGCTTTCTTT.